A selection of T cell receptor beta chains follows, all from one sample in a study of blood T cell repertoires in COVID-19. Clones were sequenced by immunoSEQ multiplex PCR, and TCRdb holds only the in-frame ones, with some missing. In the table there are approximately 200,000 clones, more than 75% of which are singletons. What was sequenced was peripheral blood. These TCRs come from a man aged 35-49 years with acute or convalescent COVID-19. Both conserved end residues are part of each CDR3. A D gene is named only where the DNA matches it firmly. Expanded clones get a size class; other rows say once, few or many, or leave the size out.

clone_size: once
d_call: .
v_call: TRBV28
j_call: TRBJ2-1
cdr3_aa: CASTPHGGPNNEQFF
cdr3_nt: TGTGCCAGCACCCCTCACGGGGGGCCGAACAATGAGCAGTTCTTC

clone_size: .
d_call: .
v_call: TRBV4-3
j_call: TRBJ2-7
cdr3_aa: CASSQGSPIPLQGTYEQYF
cdr3_nt: TGCGCCAGCAGCCAAGGGTCCCCTATACCCCTGCAGGGGACGTACGAGCAGTACTTC

clone_size: .
d_call: .
v_call: TRBV30
j_call: TRBJ1-2
cdr3_aa: CAWGIQTSGGYTF
cdr3_nt: TGTGCCTGGGGGATACAGACGTCTGGTGGCTACACCTTC

clone_size: .
d_call: TRBD2
v_call: TRBV27
j_call: TRBJ2-7
cdr3_aa: CASSFSSGGNYEQYF
cdr3_nt: TGTGCCAGCAGTTTCTCTAGCGGGGGGAACTACGAGCAGTACTTC

clone_size: .
d_call: .
v_call: TRBV30
j_call: TRBJ1-1
cdr3_aa: CAWSDFTNTEAFF
cdr3_nt: TGTGCCTGGAGTGACTTTACGAACACTGAAGCTTTCTTT

clone_size: .
d_call: TRBD2
v_call: TRBV4-1
j_call: TRBJ2-7
cdr3_aa: CASSQGTGRDQQYF
cdr3_nt: TGCGCCAGCAGCCAAGGGACGGGGAGGGACCAGCAGTACTTC

clone_size: .
d_call: .
v_call: TRBV5-1
j_call: TRBJ2-5
cdr3_aa: CASSLGVTEGGETQYF
cdr3_nt: TGCGCCAGCAGCTTGGGGGTTACGGAGGGAGGCGAGACCCAGTACTTC

clone_size: .
d_call: .
v_call: TRBV28
j_call: TRBJ1-2
cdr3_aa: CASISPATHYGYTF
cdr3_nt: TGTGCCAGCATTTCCCCAGCGACCCACTATGGCTACACCTTC

clone_size: .
d_call: .
v_call: TRBV3-1/TRBV3-2
j_call: TRBJ1-1
cdr3_aa: CASSQATEAFF
cdr3_nt: TGTGCCAGCAGCCAAGCTACTGAAGCTTTCTTT

clone_size: .
d_call: .
v_call: TRBV29-1
j_call: TRBJ2-7
cdr3_aa: CSVVFRIGAYEQYF
cdr3_nt: TGCAGCGTTGTCTTTCGGATTGGGGCGTACGAGCAGTACTTC

clone_size: .
d_call: .
v_call: TRBV12-3/TRBV12-4
j_call: TRBJ1-2
cdr3_aa: CASSTTDSYGYTF
cdr3_nt: TGTGCCAGCAGCACAACTGACAGCTATGGCTACACCTTC

clone_size: .
d_call: TRBD2
v_call: TRBV4-3
j_call: TRBJ2-1
cdr3_aa: CASSQDAGGLVDEQFF
cdr3_nt: TGCGCCAGCAGCCAAGACGCGGGGGGGCTAGTCGATGAGCAGTTCTTC

clone_size: .
d_call: .
v_call: TRBV28
j_call: TRBJ1-2
cdr3_aa: CASSPPSGTPEDYTF
cdr3_nt: TGTGCCAGCAGTCCACCTTCCGGGACACCCGAAGACTACACCTTC

clone_size: .
d_call: .
v_call: TRBV25-1
j_call: TRBJ2-7
cdr3_aa: CASSVSSYEQYF
cdr3_nt: TGTGCCAGCAGTGTTAGCTCCTACGAGCAGTACTTC

clone_size: .
d_call: TRBD1
v_call: TRBV4-3
j_call: TRBJ1-1
cdr3_aa: CASSQAGQGANTEAFF
cdr3_nt: TGCGCCAGCAGCCAAGCCGGACAGGGAGCGAACACTGAAGCTTTCTTT

clone_size: .
d_call: .
v_call: TRBV28
j_call: TRBJ2-3
cdr3_aa: CASSLSRLRTDTQYF
cdr3_nt: TGTGCCAGCAGTTTATCCCGGTTACGAACAGATACGCAGTATTTT

clone_size: .
d_call: .
v_call: TRBV28
j_call: TRBJ1-3
cdr3_aa: CASSSSRGGNTIYF
cdr3_nt: TGTGCCAGCAGTTCGTCAAGGGGGGGAAACACCATATATTTT

clone_size: .
d_call: TRBD1
v_call: TRBV6-2/TRBV6-3
j_call: TRBJ2-1
cdr3_aa: CASSYPIPRDRVRDEQFF
cdr3_nt: TGTGCCAGCAGTTACCCCATACCCCGGGACAGGGTGAGGGATGAGCAGTTCTTC

clone_size: .
d_call: TRBD2
v_call: TRBV2
j_call: TRBJ2-3
cdr3_aa: CASSAYSGGVETQYF
cdr3_nt: TGTGCCAGCAGCGCGTATAGCGGGGGGGTTGAAACGCAGTATTTT

clone_size: .
d_call: .
v_call: TRBV7-9
j_call: TRBJ1-4
cdr3_aa: CASSLLGRDAFF
cdr3_nt: TGTGCCAGCAGCTTATTGGGCAGGGATGCGTTTTTT

clone_size: .
d_call: .
v_call: TRBV3-1/TRBV3-2
j_call: TRBJ1-1
cdr3_aa: CASSQYPSGLNTEAFF
cdr3_nt: TGTGCCAGCAGCCAATACCCCAGCGGCTTGAACACTGAAGCTTTCTTT

clone_size: .
d_call: .
v_call: TRBV5-1
j_call: TRBJ2-3
cdr3_aa: CASSLIAGTSTDTQYF
cdr3_nt: TGCGCCAGCAGCTTGATTGCGGGGACTAGCACAGATACGCAGTATTTT

clone_size: .
d_call: .
v_call: TRBV11-3
j_call: TRBJ2-3
cdr3_aa: CASSLGPGTDTQYF
cdr3_nt: TGTGCCAGCAGCTTAGGGCCAGGCACAGATACGCAGTATTTT

clone_size: .
d_call: TRBD1
v_call: TRBV6-5
j_call: TRBJ1-6
cdr3_aa: CASGRTGDNSPLHF
cdr3_nt: TGTGCCAGCGGTCGGACAGGAGATAATTCACCCCTCCACTTT

clone_size: .
d_call: .
v_call: TRBV29-1
j_call: TRBJ1-1
cdr3_aa: CSVGPGDVNTEAFF
cdr3_nt: TGCAGCGTTGGCCCAGGGGACGTGAACACTGAAGCTTTCTTT

clone_size: .
d_call: .
v_call: TRBV5-4
j_call: TRBJ1-2
cdr3_aa: CASSSSGGADYGYTF
cdr3_nt: TGTGCCAGCAGCTCTAGCGGGGGCGCGGACTATGGCTACACCTTC

clone_size: .
d_call: .
v_call: TRBV9
j_call: TRBJ2-3
cdr3_aa: CASSPSGGDTDTQYF
cdr3_nt: TGTGCCAGCAGCCCCTCTGGCGGGGACACAGATACGCAGTATTTT

clone_size: few
d_call: .
v_call: TRBV11-2
j_call: TRBJ1-5
cdr3_aa: CASSLDTGGGQPQHF
cdr3_nt: TGTGCCAGCAGCTTAGACACGGGGGGGGGTCAGCCCCAGCATTTT

clone_size: .
d_call: TRBD2
v_call: TRBV6-6
j_call: TRBJ2-3
cdr3_aa: CASSFSGGAADTQYF
cdr3_nt: TGTGCCAGCAGTTTTAGCGGGGGGGCAGCAGATACGCAGTATTTT

clone_size: .
d_call: .
v_call: TRBV5-4
j_call: TRBJ2-1
cdr3_aa: CASSLDAGDNEQFF
cdr3_nt: TGTGCCAGCAGCTTGGATGCAGGGGACAATGAGCAGTTCTTC

clone_size: once
d_call: TRBD2
v_call: TRBV4-1
j_call: TRBJ2-1
cdr3_aa: CASSQVQLAGVNEQFF
cdr3_nt: TGCGCCAGCAGCCAAGTACAACTAGCGGGGGTCAATGAGCAGTTCTTC

clone_size: .
d_call: TRBD2
v_call: TRBV5-8
j_call: TRBJ2-5
cdr3_aa: CASSQWRGGLQETQYF
cdr3_nt: TGTGCCAGCAGCCAGTGGCGGGGGGGCCTCCAAGAGACCCAGTACTTC

clone_size: .
d_call: .
v_call: TRBV5-1
j_call: TRBJ1-5
cdr3_aa: CASSLEGDSNQPQHF
cdr3_nt: TGCGCCAGCAGCTTGGAAGGGGATAGCAATCAGCCCCAGCATTTT